This record looks at one T cell receptor (beta chain) sequence and its context. Its antigen remains unknown. Trimming shortened V by 4 bases and J by 3 bases, and 13 bases separated the two germline ends. CDR1 and CDR2 (germline): SGHAT, FQDESV (reference sequence). The CDR3 spans 15 residues. Unrecorded immune exposures were likely, despite nominal health at sampling. Vbeta (60) and Jbeta (13) primers were used in the PCR. Assay used: immunoSEQ multiplex PCR; TCRdb lists only in-frame clones, some missing. The sample lists some 200,000 clones; 81% were seen once. This sample was included in a study of cytomegalovirus exposure and HLA in healthy donors. Overall study results and limits: By a later analysis, the bulk of CMV-associated TCR beta chains appeared HLA-restricted. An analysis was carried out later, and it reportedly showed fewer N-insertions in an Asian-associated ancestry cluster than the roughly 700-donor mean. About 87% or about 30% of the time was how often most TCR beta V segments were productive, according to an earlier analysis.

The chain links TRBV11-1 to TRBJ2-1, with a weak D call TRBD2 (5 bases). The sequence was obtained from a man aged 45-60 years in good health and CMV-seronegative. Sequencing used PBMCs. The CDR3 is CASSYPGIHYNEQFF. CDR3 nucleotide sequence: TGTGCCAGCAGCTACCCCGGGATTCACTACAATGAGCAGTTCTTC. Filled out from reference TRBV11-1 and TRBJ2-1, the complete variable domain reads EAEVAQSPRYKITEKSQAVAFWCDPISGHATLYWYRQILGQGPELLVQFQDESVVDDSQLPKDRFSAERLKGVDSTLKIQPAELGDSAMYLCASSYPGIHYNEQFFGPGTRLTVL.